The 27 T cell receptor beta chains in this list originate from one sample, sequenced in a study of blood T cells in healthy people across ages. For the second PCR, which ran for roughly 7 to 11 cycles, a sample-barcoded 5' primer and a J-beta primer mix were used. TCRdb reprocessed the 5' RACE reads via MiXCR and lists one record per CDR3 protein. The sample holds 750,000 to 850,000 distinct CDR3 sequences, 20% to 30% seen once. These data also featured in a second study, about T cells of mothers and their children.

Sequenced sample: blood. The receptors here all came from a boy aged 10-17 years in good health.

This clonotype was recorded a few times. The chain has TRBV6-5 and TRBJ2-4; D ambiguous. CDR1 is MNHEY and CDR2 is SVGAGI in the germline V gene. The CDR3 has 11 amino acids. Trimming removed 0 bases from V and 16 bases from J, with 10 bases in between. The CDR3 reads CASSYSGSEYF. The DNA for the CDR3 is TGTGCCAGCAGTTACTCGGGATCTGAATACTTC.

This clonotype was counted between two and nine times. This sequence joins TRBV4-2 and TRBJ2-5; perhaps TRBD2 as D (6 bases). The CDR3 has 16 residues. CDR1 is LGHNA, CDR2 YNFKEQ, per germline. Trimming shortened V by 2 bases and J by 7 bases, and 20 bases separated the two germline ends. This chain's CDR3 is CASSQSPGESWGTQYF. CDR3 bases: TGTGCCAGCAGCCAATCTCCGGGAGAGAGTTGGGGGACCCAGTACTTC.

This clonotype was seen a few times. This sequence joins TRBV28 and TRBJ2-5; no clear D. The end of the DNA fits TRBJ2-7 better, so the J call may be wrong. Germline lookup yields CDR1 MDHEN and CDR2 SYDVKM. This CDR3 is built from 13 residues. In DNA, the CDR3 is TGTGCCAGCAGCGGGCCAGCCTACTACGAGCAGTACTTC. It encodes CASSGPAYYEQYF.

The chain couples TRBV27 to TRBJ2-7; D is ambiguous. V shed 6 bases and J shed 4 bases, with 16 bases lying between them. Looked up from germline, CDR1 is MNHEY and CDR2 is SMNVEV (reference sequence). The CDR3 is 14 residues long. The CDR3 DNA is TGTGCCAGCAGAACTCCCGACGGAAGTTACGAGCAGTACTTC. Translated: CASRTPDGSYEQYF.

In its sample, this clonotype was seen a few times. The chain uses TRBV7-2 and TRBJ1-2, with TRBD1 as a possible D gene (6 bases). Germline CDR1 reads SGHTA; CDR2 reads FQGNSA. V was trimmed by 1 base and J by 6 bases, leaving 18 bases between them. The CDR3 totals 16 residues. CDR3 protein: CASSLGFRQGLNGYTF. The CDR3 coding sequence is TGTGCCAGCAGCTTAGGATTCAGGCAGGGGCTGAATGGCTACACCTTC. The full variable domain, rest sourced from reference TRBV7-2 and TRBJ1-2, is GAGVSQSPSNKVTEKGKDVELRCDPISGHTALYWYRQSLGQGLEFLIYFQGNSAPDKSGLPSDRFSAERTGGSVSTLTIQRTQQEDSAVYLCASSLGFRQGLNGYTFGSGTRLTVV.

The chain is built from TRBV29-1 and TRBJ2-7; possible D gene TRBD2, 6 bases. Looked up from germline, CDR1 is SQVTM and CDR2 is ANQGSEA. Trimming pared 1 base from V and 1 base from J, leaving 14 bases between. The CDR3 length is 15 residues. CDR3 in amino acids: CSVEGTGGESYEQYF. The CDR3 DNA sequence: TGCAGCGTTGAAGGCACCGGAGGGGAATCCTACGAGCAGTACTTC.

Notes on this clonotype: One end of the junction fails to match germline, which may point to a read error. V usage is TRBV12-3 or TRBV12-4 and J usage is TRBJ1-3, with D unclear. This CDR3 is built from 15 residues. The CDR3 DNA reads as TGTGCCAGCAGTTTAACGGGATGGTCTGGAAGCACCATATATTTT. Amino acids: CASSLTGWSGSTIYF.

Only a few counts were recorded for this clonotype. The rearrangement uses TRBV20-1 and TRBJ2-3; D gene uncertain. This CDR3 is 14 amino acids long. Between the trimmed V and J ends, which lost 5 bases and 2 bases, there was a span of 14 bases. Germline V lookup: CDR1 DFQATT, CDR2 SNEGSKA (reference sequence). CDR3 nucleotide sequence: TGCAGTGCTCCGGTTCACAGCGACACAGATACGCAGTATTTT. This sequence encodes CSAPVHSDTDTQYF.

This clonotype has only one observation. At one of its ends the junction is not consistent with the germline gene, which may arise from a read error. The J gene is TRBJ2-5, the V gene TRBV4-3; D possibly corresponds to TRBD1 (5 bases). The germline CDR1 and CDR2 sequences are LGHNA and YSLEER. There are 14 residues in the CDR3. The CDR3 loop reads CASSQGAGQETQYF. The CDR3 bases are TGCGCCAGCAGTCAAGGGGCAGGCCAAGAGACCCAGTACTTC.

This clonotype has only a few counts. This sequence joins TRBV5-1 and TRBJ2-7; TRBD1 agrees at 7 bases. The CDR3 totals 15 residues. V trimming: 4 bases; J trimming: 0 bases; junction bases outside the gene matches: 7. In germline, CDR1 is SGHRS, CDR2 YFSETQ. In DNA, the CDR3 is TGCGCCAGCAGCAACCAGGACAGGCCCTCCTACGAGCAGTACTTC. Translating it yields CASSNQDRPSYEQYF.

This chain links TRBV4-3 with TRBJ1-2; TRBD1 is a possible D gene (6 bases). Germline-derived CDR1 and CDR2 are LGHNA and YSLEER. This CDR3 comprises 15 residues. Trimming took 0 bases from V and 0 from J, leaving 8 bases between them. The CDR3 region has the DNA TGCGCCAGCAGCCAAGACAGGGGAGCTAACTATGGCTACACCTTC. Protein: CASSQDRGANYGYTF.

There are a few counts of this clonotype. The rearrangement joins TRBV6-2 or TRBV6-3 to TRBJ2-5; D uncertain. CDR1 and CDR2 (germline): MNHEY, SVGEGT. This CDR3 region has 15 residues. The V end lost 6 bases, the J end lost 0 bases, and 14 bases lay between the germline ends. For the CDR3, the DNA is TGTGCCAGCAGCCCCGGATTAAGATACCAAGAGACCCAGTACTTC. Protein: CASSPGLRYQETQYF.

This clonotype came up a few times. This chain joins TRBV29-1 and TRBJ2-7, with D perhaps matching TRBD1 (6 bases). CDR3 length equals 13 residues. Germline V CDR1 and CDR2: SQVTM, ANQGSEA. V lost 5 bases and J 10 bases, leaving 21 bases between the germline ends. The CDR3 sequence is CSVYSGTTCEQYF. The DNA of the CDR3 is TGCAGCGTTTACTCCGGGACAACCTGCGAACAGTACTTC.

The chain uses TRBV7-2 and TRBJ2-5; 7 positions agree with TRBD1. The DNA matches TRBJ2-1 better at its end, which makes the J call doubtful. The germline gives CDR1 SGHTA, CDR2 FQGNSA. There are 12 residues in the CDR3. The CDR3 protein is CASTHRGYEQFF. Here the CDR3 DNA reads TGTGCCAGCACCCACAGGGGTTATGAGCAGTTCTTC.

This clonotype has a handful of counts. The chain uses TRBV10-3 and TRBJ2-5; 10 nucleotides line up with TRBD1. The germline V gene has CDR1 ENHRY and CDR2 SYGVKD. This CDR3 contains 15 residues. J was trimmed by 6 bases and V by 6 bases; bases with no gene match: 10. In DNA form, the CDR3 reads TGTGCCATCAGAGGGACAGGGGCGACTCAACAGACCCAGTACTTC. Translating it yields CAIRGTGATQQTQYF.

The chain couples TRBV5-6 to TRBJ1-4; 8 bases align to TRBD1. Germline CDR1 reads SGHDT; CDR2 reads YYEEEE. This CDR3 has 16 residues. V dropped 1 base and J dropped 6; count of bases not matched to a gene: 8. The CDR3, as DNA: TGTGCCAGCAGCTTGCTCACAGGGGGAGGCGATGAAAAACTGTTTTTT. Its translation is CASSLLTGGGDEKLFF. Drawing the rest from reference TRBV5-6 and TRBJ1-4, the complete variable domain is DAGVTQSPTHLIKTRGQQVTLRCSPKSGHDTVSWYQQALGQGPQFIFQYYEEEERQRGNFPDRFSGHQFPNYSSELNVNALLLGDSALYLCASSLLTGGGDEKLFFGSGTQLSVL.

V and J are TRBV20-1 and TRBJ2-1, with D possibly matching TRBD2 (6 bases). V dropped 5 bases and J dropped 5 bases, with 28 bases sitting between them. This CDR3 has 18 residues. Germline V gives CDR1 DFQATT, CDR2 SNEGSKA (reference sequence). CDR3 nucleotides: TGCAGTGCTGAACCATACCTCAACTCCATCCCGGGGGACAATGAGCAGTTCTTC. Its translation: CSAEPYLNSIPGDNEQFF.

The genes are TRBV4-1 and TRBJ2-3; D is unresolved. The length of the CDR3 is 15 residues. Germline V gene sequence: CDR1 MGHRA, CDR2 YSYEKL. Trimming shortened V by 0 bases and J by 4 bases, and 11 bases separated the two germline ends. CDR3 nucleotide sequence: TGCGCCAGCAGCCAAGAAGTTCCGAGCGCAGATACGCAGTATTTT. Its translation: CASSQEVPSADTQYF.

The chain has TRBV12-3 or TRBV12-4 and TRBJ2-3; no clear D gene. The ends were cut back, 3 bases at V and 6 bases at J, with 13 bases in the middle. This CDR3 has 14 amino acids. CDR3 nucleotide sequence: TGTGCCAGCAGTTTTGACCTGATCGGGGATACGCAGTATTTT. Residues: CASSFDLIGDTQYF.

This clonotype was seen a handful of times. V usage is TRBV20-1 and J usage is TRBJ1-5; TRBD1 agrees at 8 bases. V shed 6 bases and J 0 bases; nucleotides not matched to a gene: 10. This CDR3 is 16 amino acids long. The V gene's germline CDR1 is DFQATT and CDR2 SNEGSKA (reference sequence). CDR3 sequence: CSAYDRGLNSNQPQHF. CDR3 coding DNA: TGCAGTGCCTACGACAGGGGACTGAATAGCAATCAGCCCCAGCATTTT.

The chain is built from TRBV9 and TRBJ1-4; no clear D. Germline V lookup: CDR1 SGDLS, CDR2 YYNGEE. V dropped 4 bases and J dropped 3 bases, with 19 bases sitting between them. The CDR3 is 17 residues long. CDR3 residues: CASSSRPWQQANEKLFF. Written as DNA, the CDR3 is TGTGCCAGCAGCTCAAGACCGTGGCAGCAAGCTAATGAAAAACTGTTTTTT.

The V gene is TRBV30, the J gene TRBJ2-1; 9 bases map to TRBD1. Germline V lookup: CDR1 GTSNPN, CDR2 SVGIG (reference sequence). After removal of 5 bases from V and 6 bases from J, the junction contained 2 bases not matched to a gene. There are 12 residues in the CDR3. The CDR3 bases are TGTGCCTGGGGGGACAGGGTCAATGAGCAGTTCTTC. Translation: CAWGDRVNEQFF.

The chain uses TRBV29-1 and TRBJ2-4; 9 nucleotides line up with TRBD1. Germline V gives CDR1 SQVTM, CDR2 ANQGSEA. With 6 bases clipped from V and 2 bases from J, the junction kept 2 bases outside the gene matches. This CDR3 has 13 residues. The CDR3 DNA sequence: TGCAGCGTAGGACAGGGGTCCAAAAACATTCAGTACTTC. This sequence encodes CSVGQGSKNIQYF.

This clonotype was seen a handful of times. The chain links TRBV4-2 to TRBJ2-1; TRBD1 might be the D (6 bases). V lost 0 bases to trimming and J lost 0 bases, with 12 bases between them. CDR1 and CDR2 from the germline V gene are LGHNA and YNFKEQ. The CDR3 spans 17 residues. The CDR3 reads CASSQELGASSYNEQFF. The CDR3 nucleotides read TGTGCCAGCAGCCAAGAATTGGGGGCAAGCTCCTACAATGAGCAGTTCTTC.

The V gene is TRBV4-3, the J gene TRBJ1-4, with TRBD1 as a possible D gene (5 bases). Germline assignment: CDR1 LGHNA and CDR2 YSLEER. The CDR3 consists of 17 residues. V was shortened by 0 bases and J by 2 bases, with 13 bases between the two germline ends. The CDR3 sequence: CASSQDSKGRTNEKLFF. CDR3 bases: TGCGCCAGCAGCCAAGATAGTAAGGGGCGGACTAATGAAAAACTGTTTTTT.

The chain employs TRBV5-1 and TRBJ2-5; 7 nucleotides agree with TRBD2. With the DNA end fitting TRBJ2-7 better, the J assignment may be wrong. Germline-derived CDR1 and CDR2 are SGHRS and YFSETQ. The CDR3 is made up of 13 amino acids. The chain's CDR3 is CASSWSPGGEQYF. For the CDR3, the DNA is TGCGCCAGCAGCTGGTCTCCGGGGGGCGAGCAGTACTTC.

CDR3 region: CASRRQSSYEQYF. The CDR3 DNA follows: TGCGCCAGCAGGAGGCAGAGCTCCTACGAGCAGTACTTC. The rearrangement uses TRBV5-1 and TRBJ2-7; D ambiguous. Trimming left V 5 bases short and J 0 bases short, with 9 bases between. From germline, CDR1 is SGHRS and CDR2 YFSETQ. This CDR3 is built from 13 residues.